This T cell receptor beta chain was documented in a study of a mutant IDH1 vaccine in newly diagnosed glioma listed by TCRdb under 2021. General notes on the study: Across visits V03 through V10, patients got a total of eight vaccinations, given in weeks 1, 3, 5, 7, 11, 15, 19 and 23. In the chemotherapy-containing groups, vaccination started alongside temozolomide cycles, whereas in patients who had radiotherapy alone it started 4-6 weeks after radiotherapy. Of the roughly 31 treated patients, around 60% were male and about 40% were female, and the mean age was 40.4 years. Before enrollment, patients had received standard therapy of radiotherapy alone, temozolomide alone, or radiochemotherapy with temozolomide; most received the combination. Peripheral blood was collected at six visits: V03 (baseline), V05, V07, V10, V12 and V13. For exploratory analyses, about two dozen treated patients had longitudinal TCRB deep sequencing done wherever samples were available.

The CDR3 spans 15 residues, from the cysteine through the phenylalanine. The sequence is cut down to CDR3 DNA, 45 bases in frame from base 1. V sheds 0 bases and J sheds 4 bases, leaving 11 bases between their ends. The germline V gene sets CDR1 to MNHEY and CDR2 to SVGAGI. As regards this clone: What antigen it recognizes has not been identified. Per-base qualities were not stored, and no clone one base away is much larger.

The time point label, read with the paper, signifies: week 23, last vaccination. Each vaccine dose was 300 ug of a 20-mer mutant IDH1 peptide in Montanide, given subcutaneously with topical imiquimod. Newly diagnosed WHO grade 3 or 4 IDH1-mutant astrocytomas showing loss of nuclear ATRX were present in the donors. The samples were drawn from NOA16, a multicentre, single-arm, open-label phase I trial in Germany that tested a mutant IDH1 peptide vaccine in humans for the first time. Genomic DNA for TCRB sequencing was extracted from EDTA blood using the DNeasy Blood and Tissue Kit. The paper as a whole reports these results and caveats: Selection of PBMC samples for TCRB deep sequencing was based on availability. Changes in the top peripheral T cell clonotypes picked up by TCRB sequencing did not appear to be linked to pseudoprogression. It was noted by the authors that analyses of patient blood samples could not be reproduced owing to sample limitations. Immune responses induced by the vaccine were seen in roughly 92% of patients across multiple MHC alleles.

The library was made by the immunoSEQ multiplex PCR assay. Following the manufacturer's protocol, the hsTCRB Kit was used to amplify rearranged TCR beta chain sequences. TCRB libraries were sequenced on an Illumina MiSeq. From the authors' description of their analysis: Demultiplexing, trimming and gene mapping were performed with the kit vendor's proprietary platform. This immuneACCESS table, as held by TCRdb, lists in-frame sequences with V and J called but not all clones. Of the missing ones, under half trace to an unresolved V gene in checked studies; the others have no known cause. From that table come the V and J calls and clone size; the DNA was used to work out D and trimming. The sample table contains just over 65,000 clones; only one count was recorded for over 75% of them. The top ten clonotypes cover approximately 12% of the sample.

The origin of this receptor is a man between 18 and 35 years old with glioma. The sequence links TRBV6-5 to TRBJ2-3; no D segment can be confidently identified. The source was PBMCs, collected from a glioma patient whose treatment included an IDH1 peptide vaccine. Here the CDR3 is given as CASSYSVGQADTQYF. The nucleotide sequence is TGTGCCAGCAGTTACTCGGTCGGCCAGGCAGATACGCAGTATTTT.